The rows below give T cell receptor beta chains drawn from one sample of a study of T cells after yellow fever vaccination. A single record per CDR3 protein comes from TCRdb applying MiXCR to the 5' RACE reads. The data hold approximately 9,300 distinct CDR3 sequences, with roughly 4.8% observed a single time. The material was PBMCs, either bulk or a sorted T-cell subset (CD4+, CD8+, memory, or dextramer-sorted; not recorded which), obtained roughly 15 days after the first yellow fever vaccination. Source of these receptors: a young man who received the YFV17D yellow fever vaccine. The CDR3 runs from the conserved cysteine through the conserved F or W. A D gene is named only where the DNA matches it firmly. Only some rows state a clone size, as once, few, many or a class for expanded clones.

>TRBD2|many|TRBV7-2|TRBJ2-5
TGTGCCAGCAGCTTGAGTGGAGCGGGGGGCCAAGAGACCCAGTACTTC
CASSLSGAGGQETQYF
>-|many|TRBV18|TRBJ2-7
TGTGCCAGCTCTCCGGCGACAGTCACCTACGAGCAGTACTTC
CASSPATVTYEQYF
>TRBD1|many|TRBV20-1|TRBJ1-1
TGCAGTGCCCGACAGGGTAGGAGGGAGAACACTGAAGCTTTCTTT
CSARQGRRENTEAFF
>-|many|TRBV12-3/TRBV12-4|TRBJ1-1
TGTGCCAGCAGCCCTCTAGTTACTGAAGCTTTCTTT
CASSPLVTEAFF
>-|medium-sized|TRBV9|TRBJ2-5
TGTGCCAGCAGCGTAGCACAGGGAGGGGAGACCCAGTACTTC
CASSVAQGGETQYF
>-|many|TRBV11-2|TRBJ2-2
TGTGCCAGCAGCCAAGGGGGGGGTAGGGCCGGGGAGCTGTTTTTT
CASSQGGGRAGELFF
>-|medium-sized|TRBV12-3/TRBV12-4|TRBJ2-1
TGTGCCAGCAGTTTTGGCAACAATGAGCAGTTCTTC
CASSFGNNEQFF
>-|medium-sized|TRBV7-2|TRBJ1-5
TGTGCCAGCAGCTTGGGGACCGGGGGGTCAGGACAGCCCCAGCATTTT
CASSLGTGGSGQPQHF
>TRBD1|many|TRBV5-1|TRBJ1-1
TGCGCCAGCAGCTTGGAGACAGGGGGAAGGACTGAAGCTTTCTTT
CASSLETGGRTEAFF
>-|many|TRBV7-9|TRBJ2-3
TGTGCCAGCAGGCCGGGTATGGGGGAAGATACGCAGTATTTT
CASRPGMGEDTQYF
>-|medium-sized|TRBV2|TRBJ2-2
TGTGCCAGCAGTGAATCGGTGGGGGACCGGGAGCTGTTTTTT
CASSESVGDRELFF
>-|many|TRBV5-1|TRBJ1-6
TGCGCCAGCAGCTTGGACGAGGGGTATAATTCACCCCTCCACTTT
CASSLDEGYNSPLHF
>-|medium-sized|TRBV11-2|TRBJ1-2
TGTGCCAGCAGCCGCCCCCCGCAGGGTTATGGCTACACCTTC
CASSRPPQGYGYTF
>-|many|TRBV15|TRBJ2-3
TGTGCCACCAGCAGAGATCCGACGGGATCTTACACAGATACGCAGTATTTT
CATSRDPTGSYTDTQYF
>-|medium-sized|TRBV12-3/TRBV12-4|TRBJ1-2
TGTGCCAGCAGTTTAGGGTGGGAAGGCTACACCTTC
CASSLGWEGYTF
>-|-|TRBV6-5|TRBJ1-2
TGTGCCAGCAGTCCCCGCCCCGGCTGGGGCTACACCTTC
CASSPRPGWGYTF
>-|many|TRBV20-1|TRBJ2-7
TGCAGTGCTAGTGAACATGCCTCCTACGAGCAGTACTTC
CSASEHASYEQYF
>-|many|TRBV10-3|TRBJ1-4
TGTGCCATCAGTGAGGTCCAGGGCGGTGAAAAACTGTTTTTT
CAISEVQGGEKLFF
>TRBD1|medium-sized|TRBV20-1|TRBJ1-1
TGCAGTGCTAATCCAGGGGGTATATCCACTGAAGCTTTCTTT
CSANPGGISTEAFF
>-|many|TRBV24-1|TRBJ2-1
TGTGCCACCAGTGATATCGCCTCCCGAGGGTTGATCTTC
CATSDIASRGLIF
>TRBD2|many|TRBV20-1|TRBJ2-3
TGCAGTGCCTTAGATCGTGGGTCAGCGGGGGGGCGGGGGCTAGGACTTACACCGGATACGCAGTATTTT
CSALDRGSAGGRGLGLTPDTQYF
>-|many|TRBV6-1|TRBJ2-3
TGTGCCAGCAGTGCCCCCCCCGAAGGACAGACTCGCACAGATACGCAGTATTTT
CASSAPPEGQTRTDTQYF
>-|-|TRBV11-1|TRBJ2-1
TGTGCCAGCAGCTTAGCTCCTGGTGAGGGGGGGGCCTACAATGAGCAGTTCTTC
CASSLAPGEGGAYNEQFF